One and the same sample provided the 4 T cell receptor beta chains below, sequenced in a study of regulatory T cells in long-lasting Graves disease. With iRepertoire HTBI primers and Arm-PCR of CDR3 regions, TCR beta libraries were built. TCRdb analysed the multiplex PCR reads with MiXCR anew, one entry per CDR3 protein. The sample yields hundreds of thousands of distinct CDR3 sequences, 15% seen once. Noted time point: newly diagnosed GD, antithyroid drugs for less than 3 months. Researchers made the TCR library from RNA that was extracted from PBMCs. The sample was also linked to a second study, of T cells in Graves' hyperthyroidism and ophthalmopathy.

The specimen was peripheral blood mononuclear cells (PBMCs), collected at new diagnosis, from a patient treated with antithyroid drugs. The source is a woman between 35 and 50 years old with Graves disease.

This clonotype has just a few counts. The gene calls are TRBV18 and TRBJ1-5; D uncertain. V was trimmed by 6 bases and J by 0 bases, leaving 15 bases between them. The CDR3 extends over 16 amino acids. CDR1 and CDR2 from the germline V gene are KGHSH and LQKENI. CDR3 DNA sequence: TGTGCCAGCTCCCTTACAGAAAACTATAGCAATCAGCCCCAGCATTTT. Its translation is CASSLTENYSNQPQHF. The full variable domain, with the rest looked up from reference TRBV18 and TRBJ1-5, is NAGVMQNPRHLVRRRGQEARLRCSPMKGHSHVYWYRQLPEEGLKFMVYLQKENIIDESGMPKERFSAEFPKEGPSILRIQQVVRGDSAAYFCASSLTENYSNQPQHFGDGTRLSIL.

This rearrangement joins TRBV6-1 to TRBJ2-3; the match to TRBD2 covers 14 bases. The CDR3 runs 16 residues. J gave up 2 bases and V 4 bases, and 2 bases lay outside the gene matches. Per the germline V gene, CDR1 is MNHNS and CDR2 is SASEGT. The CDR3 spells CASSVGLAGATDTQYF. CDR3 in DNA: TGTGCCAGCAGTGTGGGACTAGCGGGAGCCACAGATACGCAGTATTTT.

This clonotype has ten or more counts. The chain carries TRBV19 and TRBJ1-2; D perhaps matches TRBD1 (6 bases). The germline gives CDR1 LNHDA, CDR2 SQIVND (reference sequence). This CDR3 has 14 amino acids. Trimming removed 3 bases at V and 2 bases at J, with 10 bases between. Here the CDR3 DNA reads TGTGCCAGTAGTATGCGAGGGGGGAACTATGGCTACACCTTC. Its translation is CASSMRGGNYGYTF.

The rearrangement uses TRBV7-3 and TRBJ2-1, with 8 bases lining up with TRBD1. V gave up 3 bases and J gave up 3 bases; unmatched junction bases: 4. In germline, CDR1 is SGHTA, CDR2 FQGTGA. This CDR3 has 15 residues. This CDR3 reads CASSFDRGDYNEQFF. The CDR3, as DNA: TGTGCCAGCAGCTTCGACAGGGGCGACTACAATGAGCAGTTCTTC. The full variable domain, its missing parts supplied by reference TRBV7-3 and TRBJ2-1, is GAGVSQTPSNKVTEKGKYVELRCDPISGHTALYWYRQSLGQGPEFLIYFQGTGAADDSGLPNDRFFAVRPEGSVSTLKIQRTERGDSAVYLCASSFDRGDYNEQFFGPGTRLTVL.